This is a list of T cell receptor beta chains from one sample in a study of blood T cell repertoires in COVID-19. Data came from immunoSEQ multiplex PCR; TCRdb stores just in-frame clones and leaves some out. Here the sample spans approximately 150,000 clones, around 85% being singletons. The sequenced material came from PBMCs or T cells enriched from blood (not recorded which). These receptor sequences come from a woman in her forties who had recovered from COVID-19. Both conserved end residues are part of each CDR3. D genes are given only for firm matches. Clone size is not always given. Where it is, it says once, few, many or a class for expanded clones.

TGCGCCAGCAGCCAGACGGACACTTTCTCCTACGAGCAGTACTTC,CASSQTDTFSYEQYF,TRBV4-1,TRBJ2-7,few,NA
TGCGCCAGCAGCCAATATTCCAGCCCGGAGGGGTTATTCAATCAGCCCCAGCATTTT,CASSQYSSPEGLFNQPQHF,TRBV4-1,TRBJ1-5,few,NA
TGCAGTGCTAGAACGGTAGCCGAGCAGTTCTTC,CSARTVAEQFF,TRBV20-1,TRBJ2-1,NA,NA
TGTGCCAGTAGTCCCGGGGGGGCTCAGCCCCAGCATTTT,CASSPGGAQPQHF,TRBV19,TRBJ1-5,NA,NA
TGCACGACTATACAGGGAGCGGAATCAGTGACTGAAGCTTTCTTT,CTTIQGAESVTEAFF,TRBV29-1,TRBJ1-1,NA,NA
TGCGCCAGCAGCACTTCCGGGACAGGGAATTCACCCCTCCACTTT,CASSTSGTGNSPLHF,TRBV5-1,TRBJ1-6,NA,TRBD1
TGTGCCAGCAGCGTTCGGGACAGGGGGTCAGAGACCCAGTACTTC,CASSVRDRGSETQYF,TRBV9,TRBJ2-5,NA,TRBD1
TGTGCCAGCAGCCGAGGACAGATCACCGGGGAGCTGTTTTTT,CASSRGQITGELFF,TRBV9,TRBJ2-2,many,NA
TGTGCCTGGAGGGTCGGAGTTGTAAATACGCAGTATTTT,CAWRVGVVNTQYF,TRBV30,TRBJ2-3,NA,NA
TGTGCCTGGAGTGTCTGGGACAGGGCCCCTGAAGCTTTCTTT,CAWSVWDRAPEAFF,TRBV30,TRBJ1-1,NA,TRBD1
TGCGCCAGCAGCTTGACATTAGCGGCGAGTGTAGATGAGCAGTTCTTC,CASSLTLAASVDEQFF,TRBV5-1,TRBJ2-1,NA,NA
TGTGCCTGGGACAGGGGCCTACCAACCCCAGCTTTCTTT,CAWDRGLPTPAFF,TRBV30,TRBJ1-1,NA,TRBD1
TGTGCCAGCACCAGGGTGGATCAGCCCCAGCATTTT,CASTRVDQPQHF,TRBV21-1,TRBJ1-5,NA,NA
TGTGCCAGTAGCCTGATGACAGGGACTGGAAACACCATATATTTT,CASSLMTGTGNTIYF,TRBV19,TRBJ1-3,NA,TRBD1
TGTGCCAGCAGCTCGGACCAGGGGAACACTGAAGCTTTCTTT,CASSSDQGNTEAFF,TRBV7-9,TRBJ1-1,NA,NA
TGTGCCATCAGTGAAATACGGACCGGGGAGCTGTTTTTT,CAISEIRTGELFF,TRBV10-3,TRBJ2-2,once,NA
TGTGCCTGGAGTAGCGGTTCGGGCTACGAGCAGTACTTC,CAWSSGSGYEQYF,TRBV30,TRBJ2-7,NA,NA
TGCAGTGCTAGTAGGGGCCGAGACTACAATGAGCAGTTCTTC,CSASRGRDYNEQFF,TRBV20-1,TRBJ2-1,NA,NA
TGTGCCAGCAGTTTATCCGGCCAGGGGGCGCCTGGTCAGCCCCAGCATTTT,CASSLSGQGAPGQPQHF,TRBV27,TRBJ1-5,NA,TRBD1
TGCACCAGCAGCCCCGGGACTCTAACCGAGCAGTACTTC,CTSSPGTLTEQYF,TRBV5-1,TRBJ2-7,NA,NA
TGTGCCATCCGGACAGGCTCATACAATGAGCAGTTCTTC,CAIRTGSYNEQFF,TRBV2,TRBJ2-1,once,TRBD1
TGTGCCAGCAGAGGGACAGGGGAGACTGGGGCCAACGTCCTGACTTTC,CASRGTGETGANVLTF,TRBV7-9,TRBJ2-6,NA,TRBD1
TGTGCCACCAGCAGAGACCTAGGGGCCGGCTCCTACGAGCAGTACTTC,CATSRDLGAGSYEQYF,TRBV15,TRBJ2-7,NA,NA
TGCAGCGTTGATCCCCGGGGGACGGGGGAGCAGTTCTTC,CSVDPRGTGEQFF,TRBV29-1,TRBJ2-1,few,NA
TGTGCCAGCAGCAAAGGACTCCCCACACCCTGCCCCTCTGGGGCCAACGTCCTGACTTTC,CASSKGLPTPCPSGANVLTF,TRBV21-1,TRBJ2-6,NA,NA
TGTGCCAGCAGCCAAGATCGTGGCAGAACGCAGTATTTT,CASSQDRGRTQYF,TRBV14,TRBJ2-3,NA,NA
TGTGCCAGCAGCTTATCAGGACTAGCGGGCGAGGGGGGCTTC,CASSLSGLAGEGGF,TRBV7-9,TRBJ2-7,NA,TRBD2
TGTGCCAGCAGCTTGGGGCGGCCGGGTCCCACAGATACGCAGTATTTT,CASSLGRPGPTDTQYF,TRBV5-6,TRBJ2-3,NA,NA
TGTGCCAGCAGCTTGAACACCGGGGAGCTGTTTTTT,CASSLNTGELFF,TRBV12-3/TRBV12-4,TRBJ2-2,NA,NA
TGTGCCAGAAGCTACCAGGCAAAAAGACAGAACACCGGGGAGCTGTTTTTT,CARSYQAKRQNTGELFF,TRBV5-3,TRBJ2-2,few,NA
TGTGCCACCAAGGGGACAGTTAACAACAATGAGCAGTTCTTC,CATKGTVNNNEQFF,TRBV6-5,TRBJ2-1,NA,TRBD1
TGTGCCAGCAGCTTCTCGACAGGCTCCTACGAGCAGTACTTC,CASSFSTGSYEQYF,TRBV9,TRBJ2-7,NA,NA
TGTGCGTGTGAACAGGGTGTAACCCACACCTTC,CACEQGVTHTF,TRBV30,TRBJ1-2,few,NA
TGTGCCAGCAGTGAAGGGACAGGGGGCGGTGGGCAGTACTTC,CASSEGTGGGGQYF,TRBV2,TRBJ2-7,NA,TRBD1
TGTGCCATCAGTGGCCGGGACAGGGGGCGCAGGGGCTACACCTTC,CAISGRDRGRRGYTF,TRBV10-3,TRBJ1-2,NA,TRBD1
TGTGCCAGCAGCCCGACAGGTAGAGATATGAACACTGAAGCTTTCTTT,CASSPTGRDMNTEAFF,TRBV27,TRBJ1-1,NA,NA
TGTGCCAGCAGCCCAGGGGCTGGATGGAATCAGCCCCAGCATTTT,CASSPGAGWNQPQHF,TRBV14,TRBJ1-5,NA,NA
TGTGCCAGCAGTTTAACAGGGCAGTCACCCCTCCACTTT,CASSLTGQSPLHF,TRBV12-3/TRBV12-4,TRBJ1-6,NA,NA
TGTGCCAGCAGCCAAGACCATTGGAGCTCTGGAAACACCATATATTTT,CASSQDHWSSGNTIYF,TRBV3-1/TRBV3-2,TRBJ1-3,NA,NA
TGCAGCGGTCTGACAGGGTCGGGGAACACCGGGGAGCTGTTTTTT,CSGLTGSGNTGELFF,TRBV29-1,TRBJ2-2,once,TRBD1
TGTGCCAGCAGCTCCGTCCTAGCGGGGGAATACAATGAGCAGTTCTTC,CASSSVLAGEYNEQFF,TRBV11-3,TRBJ2-1,few,TRBD2